A selection of T cell receptor beta chains follows, all from one sample in a study of blood T cell repertoires in COVID-19. Produced via immunoSEQ multiplex PCR; TCRdb's table is partial and in-frame only. The data contain some 270,000 clones, about 90% of them singletons. The sample consisted of PBMCs or T cells enriched from blood (not recorded which). All receptors come from a woman under 40 with acute COVID-19. The CDR3 runs from the conserved cysteine through the conserved F or W. A D gene is named only where the DNA matches it firmly. Size is omitted from some rows. Given values are once, few, many or a class for expanded clones.

cdr3_nt | cdr3_aa | cdr3_length | j_call | d_call | v_call | clone_size
TGCGCCAGCAGCCAAGGACCAGGGAATTCACCCCTCCACTTT | CASSQGPGNSPLHF | 14 | TRBJ1-6 | . | TRBV4-3 | .
TGTGCCAGCAGGAGGACAGGGGGCACTGAAGCTTTCTTT | CASRRTGGTEAFF | 13 | TRBJ1-1 | TRBD1 | TRBV28 | many
TGTGCCAGCCGGGGAGGGACAGGGGGCTACCATGAGCAGTTCTTC | CASRGGTGGYHEQFF | 15 | TRBJ2-1 | TRBD1 | TRBV6-5 | .
TGTGCCAGTAGCGGACAGCCCAGGGGCTACACCTTC | CASSGQPRGYTF | 12 | TRBJ1-2 | . | TRBV19 | .
TGTGCCAGCAGCTTAGTGACAGGGAACACTGAAGCTTTCTTT | CASSLVTGNTEAFF | 14 | TRBJ1-1 | . | TRBV7-9 | .
TGTGCCAGCAGTTTACTTCGGACAGGGGCTTTCTCCTACGAGCAGTACTTC | CASSLLRTGAFSYEQYF | 17 | TRBJ2-7 | TRBD1 | TRBV28 | .
TGTGCCAGCAGCTTAGGGGGAGGGGTCACAGATACGCAGTATTTT | CASSLGGGVTDTQYF | 15 | TRBJ2-3 | TRBD2 | TRBV7-9 | .
TGTGCCAGCAGTCCAACTGAGGGCACCTACAATGAGCAGTTCTTC | CASSPTEGTYNEQFF | 15 | TRBJ2-1 | . | TRBV6-4 | once
TGTGCCAGAAAGCGGGAGGAGCAGTACTTC | CARKREEQYF | 10 | TRBJ2-7 | TRBD2 | TRBV27 | .
TGTGCCAGCTCACCCCCTAGCGGGCAACCCGGGGAGCTGTTTTTT | CASSPPSGQPGELFF | 15 | TRBJ2-2 | TRBD2 | TRBV18 | .
TGTGCCAGCAGATCTAGCACAGATACGCAGTATTTT | CASRSSTDTQYF | 12 | TRBJ2-3 | . | TRBV28 | .
TGTGCCAGCGGGCGTTACCTCCCCCACAATGAGCAGTTCTTC | CASGRYLPHNEQFF | 14 | TRBJ2-1 | . | TRBV7-3 | .
TGTGCCAGCAGTCAGCCAGGGGGCGTTGGGTCCTTGGGCTACACCTTC | CASSQPGGVGSLGYTF | 16 | TRBJ1-2 | TRBD1 | TRBV28 | .
TGTGCCAGCAACACGAGGGTATCCCACGAGCAGTACTTC | CASNTRVSHEQYF | 13 | TRBJ2-7 | . | TRBV6-5 | .
TGTGCCATCAGTGTAGAGGAGAGGGAGCAGTTCTTC | CAISVEEREQFF | 12 | TRBJ2-1 | . | TRBV10-3 | .
TGTGCCAGCAGCCAAGGGACTGAAGAGACCCAGTACTTC | CASSQGTEETQYF | 13 | TRBJ2-5 | . | TRBV14 | .
TGTGCCATCAGTGAGACCGCACCAGGGGTCGCCGAGCAGTACTTC | CAISETAPGVAEQYF | 15 | TRBJ2-7 | . | TRBV10-3 | .
TGTGCCAGCAGCTCAACAGAGGGCCAAGAGACCCAGTACTTC | CASSSTEGQETQYF | 14 | TRBJ2-5 | . | TRBV9 | .
TGCAGTGGATTAGGCGGGAGTGAGCAGTTCTTC | CSGLGGSEQFF | 11 | TRBJ2-1 | TRBD2 | TRBV20-1 | few
TGTGCCAGCAACGAGGGAATCAACGAGCAGTACTTC | CASNEGINEQYF | 12 | TRBJ2-7 | . | TRBV2 | few
TGTGCCAGCAGCCTCGTTTTTCGGGATGAGCAGTTCTTC | CASSLVFRDEQFF | 13 | TRBJ2-1 | . | TRBV7-3 | .
TGTGCCAGCCTCGACAGGGGGTGGGCCACAGATACGCAGTATTTT | CASLDRGWATDTQYF | 15 | TRBJ2-3 | TRBD1 | TRBV6-5 | .
TGTGCCAGCAACGACCTAGCGGGCACAGATACGCAGTATTTT | CASNDLAGTDTQYF | 14 | TRBJ2-3 | TRBD2 | TRBV28 | .
TGCGCCAGCAGCTTGGACACTAGCGGAGTCTACGAGCAGTACTTC | CASSLDTSGVYEQYF | 15 | TRBJ2-7 | TRBD2 | TRBV5-1 | few
TGTGCCAGCTCACCACTGGGGACTAGCGGGTCCTACAATGAGCAGTTCTTC | CASSPLGTSGSYNEQFF | 17 | TRBJ2-1 | TRBD2 | TRBV18 | .
TGCGCCAGCAGCTTGAGCGCCGGGGAGCTGTTTTTT | CASSLSAGELFF | 12 | TRBJ2-2 | . | TRBV5-1 | once
TGTGCCAGCAGCTTAGGGAGGGCCCAAGAGACCCAGTACTTC | CASSLGRAQETQYF | 14 | TRBJ2-5 | . | TRBV7-9 | .
TGTGCCAGCAGTTTAGAGGGGACTAGCGGCTTATACGAGCAGTACTTC | CASSLEGTSGLYEQYF | 16 | TRBJ2-7 | TRBD2 | TRBV27 | .
TGCAGCACAAGACAGGGGGTTAATGAAAAACTGTTTTTT | CSTRQGVNEKLFF | 13 | TRBJ1-4 | TRBD1 | TRBV29-1 | .
TGTGCCAGTAGGGGACTAGCGGGAGCCTACGAGCAGTACTTC | CASRGLAGAYEQYF | 14 | TRBJ2-7 | TRBD2 | TRBV19 | .
TGTGCCAGCAGTTACGTGGCTCCTCCAAGCTACGAGCAGTACTTC | CASSYVAPPSYEQYF | 15 | TRBJ2-7 | . | TRBV6-2/TRBV6-3 | .
TGTGCCAGCAGCTCTGCTGGGACTAGCGGCACAGATACGCAGTATTTT | CASSSAGTSGTDTQYF | 16 | TRBJ2-3 | TRBD2 | TRBV7-2 | .
TGTGCCATCAGTTCTTTTACCGGGACTAGCGGGAGCTACAATGAGCAGTTCTTC | CAISSFTGTSGSYNEQFF | 18 | TRBJ2-1 | TRBD2 | TRBV10-3 | .
TGTGCCATCAGTGATCCTGTCTGGTTGGATAGCACTAATGAAAAACTGTTTTTT | CAISDPVWLDSTNEKLFF | 18 | TRBJ1-4 | . | TRBV10-3 | .
TGTGCCAGCAGTTTGGATTTGGAGGATGGCTACACCTTC | CASSLDLEDGYTF | 13 | TRBJ1-2 | . | TRBV12-3/TRBV12-4 | .
TGTGCCAGCAGTTACGTCGGCTACGAGCAGTACTTC | CASSYVGYEQYF | 12 | TRBJ2-7 | . | TRBV11-2 | few
TGTGCCAGCAGTTTACAGTCGGCTAGCGAAGAGCAGTACTTC | CASSLQSASEEQYF | 14 | TRBJ2-7 | . | TRBV27 | .
TGCGCCAGCAGCTCCCCGGGGTCCAATGAGCAGTTCTTC | CASSSPGSNEQFF | 13 | TRBJ2-1 | . | TRBV5-1 | .
TGCGCCAGCAGCCAGTATGAGGGAATTTCCTACAATGAGCAGTTCTTC | CASSQYEGISYNEQFF | 16 | TRBJ2-1 | . | TRBV4-1 | .
TGTGCCTGGAGTGTAGGACTAGCGGGAAGGGGTACGCAGTATTTT | CAWSVGLAGRGTQYF | 15 | TRBJ2-3 | TRBD2 | TRBV30 | .
TGCGCCAGTGTGGAGACAGGGTGGGATCCTTATAGCAATCAGCCCCAGCATTTT | CASVETGWDPYSNQPQHF | 18 | TRBJ1-5 | TRBD1 | TRBV10-2 | .
TGTGCCAGCAGTTACGGGGACAGCGACTCTGGAAACACCATATATTTT | CASSYGDSDSGNTIYF | 16 | TRBJ1-3 | TRBD1 | TRBV6-5 | .
TGTGCCAGCAGTCCCCCGGGGGGGGGTTCTCCTGGAAACACCATATATTTT | CASSPPGGGSPGNTIYF | 17 | TRBJ1-3 | . | TRBV28 | .
TGTGCCAGCAGTAAGGGACAAATTACCGGGGAGCTGTTTTTT | CASSKGQITGELFF | 14 | TRBJ2-2 | . | TRBV27 | .
TGTGCCAGCAGCTTAACCGGAGGGGAGGGGGAAGCTTTCTTT | CASSLTGGEGEAFF | 14 | TRBJ1-1 | . | TRBV7-6 | .
TGTGCCAGCAGGGCCCCTAAGTATTTCAGGGCCTCTGGCTACGAGCAGTACTTC | CASRAPKYFRASGYEQYF | 18 | TRBJ2-7 | . | TRBV2 | few
TGTGCCAGCAGTATTTTCTGGCGGGGACAGCTCGACATTCAGTACTTC | CASSIFWRGQLDIQYF | 16 | TRBJ2-4 | . | TRBV28 | .
TGTGCCAGCAGCGCCGACAGAACTTGGGCCGGGGAGCTGTTTTTT | CASSADRTWAGELFF | 15 | TRBJ2-2 | . | TRBV9 | .
TGTGCCAGCAGTGATCCCCACCTAGGGGTTAGCTCCTACAATGAGCAGTTCTTC | CASSDPHLGVSSYNEQFF | 18 | TRBJ2-1 | . | TRBV25-1 | .
TGCGCCAGCAGCGAAGAGGGACAGGGAGCCAAAAACATTCAGTACTTC | CASSEEGQGAKNIQYF | 16 | TRBJ2-4 | TRBD1 | TRBV5-1 | .
TGCGCCAGCAGCTTGGCGGGAGACTCTGGAAACACCATATATTTT | CASSLAGDSGNTIYF | 15 | TRBJ1-3 | . | TRBV5-1 | .
TGTGCCAGCAGCTCGGCGGGACAGCAGTACTTC | CASSSAGQQYF | 11 | TRBJ2-7 | . | TRBV11-2 | .
TGTGCCAGCAGTTACTCCTCCAGGACTGAAGCTTTCTTT | CASSYSSRTEAFF | 13 | TRBJ1-1 | . | TRBV6-5 | once